The 25 T cell receptor beta chains below all came from one sample that was sequenced in a study of cytomegalovirus exposure and HLA in healthy donors. PCR was performed using 60 Vbeta and 13 Jbeta primers. Some clones are missing from TCRdb's copy, which holds only in-frame ones; the method was immunoSEQ multiplex PCR. Of about 130,000 clones listed, 70% to 90% are singletons. Sample: PBMCs. Receptors originate from a woman aged 40 to 49 in good health and CMV-seropositive.

The chain recombines TRBV7-3 with TRBJ2-3, with 14 bases identical to TRBD2. Germline CDR1 SGHTA, CDR2 FQGTGA. J gave up 3 bases and V 5 bases, and 7 bases lay outside the gene matches. This CDR3 has 17 residues. The CDR3 protein is CASSPTSGRAGTDTQYF. The CDR3 nucleotides are TGTGCCAGCAGCCCGACTAGCGGGAGGGCCGGAACAGATACGCAGTATTTT.

The chain links TRBV6-1 to TRBJ2-1, with 7 bases aligning to TRBD1. The ends lost 4 bases at V and 9 bases at J; junction bases unmatched: 12. This CDR3 has 15 amino acids. Germline loops: CDR1 MNHNS, CDR2 SASEGT. The CDR3 DNA follows: TGTGCCAGCAGTGTTACGACAGGGAGTGGAAGTGAGCAGTTCTTC. It is translated as CASSVTTGSGSEQFF.

This chain connects TRBV5-6 to TRBJ2-7, with D uncertain. CDR1 and CDR2 (germline): SGHDT, YYEEEE. The CDR3 runs to 15 residues. V was trimmed by 0 bases and J by 0 bases, leaving 10 bases between them. CDR3 residues: CASSLEQTSSYEQYF. DNA of the CDR3: TGTGCCAGCAGCTTGGAGCAGACTTCCTCCTACGAGCAGTACTTC.

This chain uses TRBV10-1 with TRBJ2-1; 8 bases align to TRBD2. In germline, CDR1 is WNHNN, CDR2 SYGVQD (reference sequence). The CDR3 covers 16 residues. The ends lost 5 bases at V and 4 bases at J; junction bases unmatched: 10. The CDR3 coding sequence is TGCGCCAGCAGTAAAGCCGGGACTAGGGGGTACAATGAGCAGTTCTTC. Residues: CASSKAGTRGYNEQFF.

This clone was seen a single time. V gene TRBV15 combines with J gene TRBJ1-5; D unclear. V lost 1 base to trimming and J lost 7 bases, with 11 bases between them. CDR3 length equals 14 residues. Germline CDR1 reads LNHNV; CDR2 reads YYDKDF (reference sequence). The CDR3 protein is CATSRVEGDQPQHF. CDR3 nucleotide sequence: TGTGCCACCAGCAGAGTGGAGGGTGACCAGCCCCAGCATTTT.

The chain combines TRBV6-5 with TRBJ1-1; D is possibly TRBD1 (6 bases). The V end lost 2 bases, the J end lost 3 bases, and 10 bases lay between the germline ends. The germline CDR1 and CDR2 sequences are MNHEY and SVGAGI. CDR3 length: 14 residues. The CDR3 loop is CASSYRDTYTEAFF. CDR3 DNA sequence: TGTGCCAGCAGTTACCGGGACACCTACACTGAAGCTTTCTTT.

For the CDR3, the DNA is TGTGCCAGCACGTCGCAGGGGGCGGACAATTCACCCCTCCACTTT. Translating gives CASTSQGADNSPLHF. The rearrangement links TRBV27 to TRBJ1-6; the match to TRBD1 covers 8 bases. CDR1 is MNHEY, CDR2 SMNVEV, per germline (reference sequence). This CDR3 contains 15 residues. With 7 bases clipped from V and 7 bases from J, the junction kept 9 bases outside the gene matches.

The V gene is TRBV5-1, the J gene TRBJ1-4; 9 bases match TRBD1. The V segment lost 4 bases and the J segment 0 bases; nucleotides outside the gene matches: 16. Germline V gives CDR1 SGHRS, CDR2 YFSETQ. The CDR3 consists of 20 residues. For the CDR3, the DNA is TGCGCCAGCAGCCAAGGCCCCGGGACAGGGAGGGGAGCAACTAATGAAAAACTGTTTTTT. It encodes CASSQGPGTGRGATNEKLFF.

This clone appeared once. The rearrangement uses TRBV27 and TRBJ2-7; 13 bases are a match to TRBD2. Trimming cost V 2 bases and J 7 bases; bases outside gene matches: 5. Germline CDR1 and CDR2: MNHEY and SMNVEV (reference sequence). The CDR3 length is 15 residues. The CDR3 sequence: CASSLTSGGACEQYF. The CDR3 region has the DNA TGTGCCAGCAGTTTAACTAGCGGGGGGGCTTGTGAGCAGTACTTC.

This chain links TRBV7-3 with TRBJ2-3; TRBD1 matches at 8 bases. The V gene's germline CDR1 is SGHTA and CDR2 FQGTGA. The ends lost 6 bases at V and 1 base at J; junction bases unmatched: 3. The CDR3 runs 14 residues. CDR3 protein: CASSPGQGTDTQYF. The CDR3 bases are TGTGCCAGCAGTCCGGGACAGGGCACAGATACGCAGTATTTT.

The gene calls are TRBV11-2 and TRBJ2-7; a possible D gene is TRBD2 (5 bases). V was shortened by 1 base and J by 7 bases, with 20 bases between the two germline ends. The CDR3 spans 16 residues. Germline V gene data show CDR1 as SGHAT and CDR2 as FQNNGV. In DNA form, the CDR3 reads TGTGCCAGCAGCTTAGGCGTGGGCGGGCCCCGTCTGGAGCAGTACTTC. As protein: CASSLGVGGPRLEQYF.

The rearrangement uses TRBV10-3 and TRBJ1-2; D is perhaps TRBD1 (5 bases). This CDR3 spans 14 amino acids. Germline-derived CDR1 and CDR2 are ENHRY and SYGVKD. Trimming stripped 0 bases from V and 8 bases from J, with 13 bases between. Here the CDR3 DNA reads TGTGCCATCAGTGAGTCGCAGGGCGAACGAGGCTACACCTTC. It encodes CAISESQGERGYTF.

This chain links TRBV6-5 with TRBJ1-5, with 7 bases that match TRBD1. The length of the CDR3 is 15 residues. J was trimmed by 2 bases and V by 6 bases; bases with no gene match: 7. Germline-derived CDR1 and CDR2 are MNHEY and SVGAGI. CDR3 sequence: CASRTEGAGNQPQHF. CDR3 in DNA: TGTGCCAGCAGAACAGAGGGGGCTGGCAATCAGCCCCAGCATTTT.

As for this clone: This sample includes further DNA sequences coding for the same CDR3. This chain connects TRBV18 to TRBJ1-1, with a possible D match to TRBD1 (5 bases). The V end was cut by 3 bases, the J end by 0 bases, with 11 bases between. The germline gives CDR1 KGHSH, CDR2 LQKENI. The length of the CDR3 is 15 residues. The CDR3 bases are TGTGCCAGCTCACCCACGGGGGAAATGAACACTGAAGCTTTCTTT. Its protein is CASSPTGEMNTEAFF. Full variable domain (rest looked up from reference TRBV18 and TRBJ1-1): NAGVMQNPRHLVRRRGQEARLRCSPMKGHSHVYWYRQLPEEGLKFMVYLQKENIIDESGMPKERFSAEFPKEGPSILRIQQVVRGDSAAYFCASSPTGEMNTEAFFGQGTRLTVV.

The V and J genes are TRBV15 and TRBJ2-1; TRBD2 matches 9 bases. The ends lost 5 bases at V and 8 bases at J; junction bases unmatched: 13. This CDR3 contains 16 residues. The germline V gene has CDR1 LNHNV and CDR2 YYDKDF (reference sequence). CDR3 coding DNA: TGTGCCACCAGCCATCGGGGCGGGAGGGCCGGGGATGAGCAGTTCTTC. Translation gives CATSHRGGRAGDEQFF. Full variable domain (rest looked up from reference TRBV15 and TRBJ2-1): DAMVIQNPRYQVTQFGKPVTLSCSQTLNHNVMYWYQQKSSQAPKLLFHYYDKDFNNEADTPDNFQSRRPNTSFCFLDIRSPGLGDTAMYLCATSHRGGRAGDEQFFGPGTRLTVL.

Here the CDR3 reads CASSQAGTSETQYF. Written as DNA, the CDR3 is TGTGCCAGCAGCCAAGCCGGGACTTCCGAGACCCAGTACTTC. The chain carries TRBV11-2 and TRBJ2-5, with D perhaps TRBD2 (6 bases). Trimming removed 5 bases from V and 5 bases from J, with 15 bases in between. Germline assignment: CDR1 SGHAT and CDR2 FQNNGV. The CDR3 sequence is 14 residues long.

The V and J genes are TRBV21-1 and TRBJ1-5; TRBD1 reflects the table's D call only, with no check against the DNA. TRBV21-1 is a pseudogene segment. The CDR3 spans 16 residues. The CDR3 DNA reads TGTGCCAGCGGGGCTCCAGGTTTATCAAGCAATCAGCCCCAGCATTTT. It specifies CASGAPGLSSNQPQHF.

This clone was seen just once. This rearrangement joins TRBV6-4 to TRBJ2-7; 7 bases map to TRBD1. V dropped 9 bases and J dropped 0; count of bases not matched to a gene: 5. In germline, CDR1 is MRHNA, CDR2 SNTAGT. The CDR3 covers 13 residues. CDR3 DNA: TGTGCCAGAGCGACAGGGAGCTCCTACGAGCAGTACTTC. This sequence encodes CARATGSSYEQYF.

The CDR3: CAIRTDLNQPQHF. CDR3 sequence (DNA): TGTGCCATCCGGACAGACCTCAATCAGCCCCAGCATTTT. This chain uses TRBV10-3 with TRBJ1-5, with TRBD1 as a possible D gene (6 bases). The CDR3 is 13 residues long. Trimming stripped 8 bases from V and 3 bases from J, with 11 bases between. Per the germline V gene, CDR1 is ENHRY and CDR2 is SYGVKD.

Many counts were recorded for this clone. The chain has TRBV28 and TRBJ2-7; a possible D gene is TRBD2 (5 bases). The CDR3 has 15 residues. Germline assignment: CDR1 MDHEN and CDR2 SYDVKM. Trimming removed 6 bases from V and 0 bases from J, with 15 bases in between. The CDR3 is CASSLTGIPSYEQYF. In DNA, the CDR3 is TGTGCCAGCAGCCTGACCGGGATACCCTCCTACGAGCAGTACTTC.

The chain combines TRBV5-1 with TRBJ1-1; D perhaps matches TRBD1 (5 bases). Germline CDR1 is SGHRS and CDR2 is YFSETQ. The V end lost 7 bases, the J end lost 5 bases, and 15 bases lay between the germline ends. This CDR3 spans 13 amino acids. The DNA of the CDR3 is TGCGCCAGCGGGGGAGGATCGGGGACTGAAGCTTTCTTT. Amino acid sequence: CASGGGSGTEAFF.

The V call is TRBV5-5, the J call TRBJ1-1, with 11 bases fitting TRBD1. The germline V gene has CDR1 SGHKS and CDR2 YYEKEE (reference sequence). V dropped 5 bases and J dropped 1; count of bases not matched to a gene: 7. This CDR3 contains 16 residues. The CDR3 spells CASSMGQGDSNTEAFF. Here the CDR3 DNA reads TGTGCCAGCAGTATGGGACAGGGGGATTCGAACACTGAAGCTTTCTTT. The full variable domain, completed using reference TRBV5-5 and TRBJ1-1, is DAGVTQSPTHLIKTRGQQVTLRCSPISGHKSVSWYQQVLGQGPQFIFQYYEKEERGRGNFPDRFSARQFPNYSSELNVNALLLGDSALYLCASSMGQGDSNTEAFFGQGTRLTVV.

The chain has TRBV7-2 and TRBJ1-2; D unresolved. CDR1 and CDR2 from the germline V gene are SGHTA and FQGNSA. The length of the CDR3 is 15 residues. Trimming took off 2 bases at V and 0 bases at J, with 10 bases between the two ends. CDR3 coding DNA: TGTGCCAGCAGCTTAACGGTGGGCCCTAACTATGGCTACACCTTC. Encoded protein: CASSLTVGPNYGYTF.

Only one count was recorded for this clone. The chain uses TRBV21-1 and TRBJ1-1; the table's TRBD1 call for D was not verified on the DNA. TRBV21-1 is marked as a pseudogene. This CDR3 comprises 9 residues. The CDR3 here is CASSSQAFF. The CDR3 nucleotides read TGTGCCAGCAGCAGCCAGGCTTTCTTT.

This chain uses TRBV5-1 with TRBJ2-3; 10 bases align to TRBD2. CDR3 length: 17 residues. The germline gives CDR1 SGHRS, CDR2 YFSETQ. Trimming took 0 bases from V and 4 from J; bases not matched to a gene: 8. CDR3 in amino acids: CASSLALAGAGADTQYF. The CDR3 coding sequence is TGCGCCAGCAGCTTGGCTCTAGCGGGAGCAGGGGCAGATACGCAGTATTTT.